This T cell receptor beta chain was sequenced during a study of T cells in Graves' hyperthyroidism and ophthalmopathy. Trimming at V came to 3 bases and at J to 4 bases, leaving 9 bases not matched to a gene. CDR3 length equals 18 residues. The germline V gene has CDR1 KGHSH and CDR2 LQKENI. In its sample, this clonotype was seen many times. The source material, RNA transcripts, was used to amplify TCR beta CDR3 regions. First-round RT-PCR with HTBI primers amplified the TCR CDR3 region. TCRdb independently ran MiXCR on the multiplex PCR reads; one entry per CDR3 protein. There are 300,000 to 450,000 distinct CDR3 sequences in the sample; more than 13% occur only once, and 32% lies in the top ten. The study enrolled patients aged 18 to 65 with newly diagnosed hyperthyroidism of under 2 months' duration. Diagnostic decisions used clinical symptoms, serum thyroxine and TRAb, thyroid ultrasound and orbital computed tomography. PBMCs stemmed from under 11 ml fresh peripheral blood.

The specimen was blood. This receptor was identified in a woman under 40 with Graves' hyperthyroidism. The gene calls are TRBV18 and TRBJ2-3, with 14 positions matching TRBD2. CDR3 protein: CASSPVLGLAGVADTQYF. The CDR3 DNA is TGTGCCAGCTCACCTGTCTTGGGACTAGCGGGAGTGGCAGATACGCAGTATTTT.